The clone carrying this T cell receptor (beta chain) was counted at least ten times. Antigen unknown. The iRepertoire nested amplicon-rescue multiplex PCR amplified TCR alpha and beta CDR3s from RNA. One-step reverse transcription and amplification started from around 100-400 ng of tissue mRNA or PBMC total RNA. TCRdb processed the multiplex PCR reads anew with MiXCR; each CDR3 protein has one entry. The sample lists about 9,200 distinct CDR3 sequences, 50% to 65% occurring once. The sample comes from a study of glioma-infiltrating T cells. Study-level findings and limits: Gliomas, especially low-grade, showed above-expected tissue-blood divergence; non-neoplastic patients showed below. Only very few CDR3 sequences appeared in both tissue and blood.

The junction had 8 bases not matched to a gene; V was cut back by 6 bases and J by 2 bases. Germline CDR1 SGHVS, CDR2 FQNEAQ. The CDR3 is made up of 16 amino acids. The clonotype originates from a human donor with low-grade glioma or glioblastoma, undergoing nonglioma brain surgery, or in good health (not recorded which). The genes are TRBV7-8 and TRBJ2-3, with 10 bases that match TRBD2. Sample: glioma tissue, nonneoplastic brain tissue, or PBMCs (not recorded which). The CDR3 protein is CASSFPTSGNTDTQYF. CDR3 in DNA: TGTGCCAGCAGTTTCCCTACTAGCGGGAACACAGATACGCAGTATTTT.